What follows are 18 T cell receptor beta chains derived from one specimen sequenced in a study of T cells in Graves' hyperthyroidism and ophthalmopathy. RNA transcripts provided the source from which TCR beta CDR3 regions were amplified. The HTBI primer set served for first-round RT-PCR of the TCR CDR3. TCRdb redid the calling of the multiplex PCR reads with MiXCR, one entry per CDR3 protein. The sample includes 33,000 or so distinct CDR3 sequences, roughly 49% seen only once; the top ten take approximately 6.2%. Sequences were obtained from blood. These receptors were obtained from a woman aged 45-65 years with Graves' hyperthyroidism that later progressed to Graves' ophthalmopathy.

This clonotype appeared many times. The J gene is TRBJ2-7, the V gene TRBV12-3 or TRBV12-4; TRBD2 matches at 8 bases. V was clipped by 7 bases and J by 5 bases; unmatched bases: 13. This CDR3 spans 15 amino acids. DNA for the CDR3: TGTGCCAGCACAACCTCCGGGGCGGGAGGAAACGAGCAGTACTTC. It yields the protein CASTTSGAGGNEQYF.

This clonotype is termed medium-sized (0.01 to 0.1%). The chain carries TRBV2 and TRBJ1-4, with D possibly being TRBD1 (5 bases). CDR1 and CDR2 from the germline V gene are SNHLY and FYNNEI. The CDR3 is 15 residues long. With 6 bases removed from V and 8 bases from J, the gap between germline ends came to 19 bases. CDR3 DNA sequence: TGTGCCAGCAGACTCACCGGGACGGGGAAAGAAAAACTGTTTTTT. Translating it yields CASRLTGTGKEKLFF.

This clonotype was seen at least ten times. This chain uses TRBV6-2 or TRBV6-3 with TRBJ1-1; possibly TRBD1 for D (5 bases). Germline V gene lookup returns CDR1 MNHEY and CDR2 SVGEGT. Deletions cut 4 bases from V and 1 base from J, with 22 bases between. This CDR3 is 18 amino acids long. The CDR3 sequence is CASSFVVTSWGSNTEAFF. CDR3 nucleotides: TGTGCCAGCAGTTTTGTGGTAACGTCGTGGGGCTCGAACACTGAAGCTTTCTTT.

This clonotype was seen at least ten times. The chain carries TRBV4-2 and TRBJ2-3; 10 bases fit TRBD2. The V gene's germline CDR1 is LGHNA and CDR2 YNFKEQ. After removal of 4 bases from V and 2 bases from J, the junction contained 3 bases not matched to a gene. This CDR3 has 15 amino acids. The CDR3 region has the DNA TGTGCCAGCAGCCTCACTAGCGGGGTCACAGATACGCAGTATTTT. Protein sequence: CASSLTSGVTDTQYF.

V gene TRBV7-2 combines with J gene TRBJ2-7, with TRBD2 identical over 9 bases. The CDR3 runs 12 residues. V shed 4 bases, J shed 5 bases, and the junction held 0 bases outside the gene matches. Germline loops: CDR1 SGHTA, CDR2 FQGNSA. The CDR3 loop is CASSSSGNEQYF. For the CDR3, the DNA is TGTGCCAGCAGCTCTAGCGGGAACGAGCAGTACTTC.

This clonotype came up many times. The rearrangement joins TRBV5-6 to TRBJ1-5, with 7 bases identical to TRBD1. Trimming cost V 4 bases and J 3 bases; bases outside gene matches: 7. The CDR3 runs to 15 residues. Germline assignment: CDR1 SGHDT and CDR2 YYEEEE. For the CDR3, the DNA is TGTGCCAGCAGCAAGGGACAGAGAGACAATCAGCCCCAGCATTTT. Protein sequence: CASSKGQRDNQPQHF.

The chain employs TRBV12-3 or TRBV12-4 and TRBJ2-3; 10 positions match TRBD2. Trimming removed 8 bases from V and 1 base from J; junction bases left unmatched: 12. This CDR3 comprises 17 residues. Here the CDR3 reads CASSPPATSGGTDTQYF. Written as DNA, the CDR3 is TGTGCCAGCTCACCCCCTGCTACTAGCGGGGGCACAGATACGCAGTATTTT.

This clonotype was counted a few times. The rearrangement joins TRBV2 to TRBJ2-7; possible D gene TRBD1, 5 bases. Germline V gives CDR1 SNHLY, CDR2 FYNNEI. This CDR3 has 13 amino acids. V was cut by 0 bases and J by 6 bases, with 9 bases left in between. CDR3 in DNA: TGTGCCAGCAGTGAAGCGCAGGGTGGCGAGCAGTACTTC. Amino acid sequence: CASSEAQGGEQYF.

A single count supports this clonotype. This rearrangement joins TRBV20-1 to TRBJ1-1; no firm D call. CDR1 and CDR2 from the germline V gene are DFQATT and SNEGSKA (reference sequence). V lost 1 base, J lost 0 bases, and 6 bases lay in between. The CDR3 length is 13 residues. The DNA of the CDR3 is TGCAGTGCTAGAGTTGGGGTGAACACTGAAGCTTTCTTT. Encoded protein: CSARVGVNTEAFF.

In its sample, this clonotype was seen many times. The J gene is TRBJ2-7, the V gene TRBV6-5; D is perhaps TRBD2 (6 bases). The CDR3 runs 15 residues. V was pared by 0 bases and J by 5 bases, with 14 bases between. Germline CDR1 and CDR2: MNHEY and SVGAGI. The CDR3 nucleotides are TGTGCCAGCAGTTACTCGGGGGGAGTTGGCGACGAGCAGTACTTC. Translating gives CASSYSGGVGDEQYF.

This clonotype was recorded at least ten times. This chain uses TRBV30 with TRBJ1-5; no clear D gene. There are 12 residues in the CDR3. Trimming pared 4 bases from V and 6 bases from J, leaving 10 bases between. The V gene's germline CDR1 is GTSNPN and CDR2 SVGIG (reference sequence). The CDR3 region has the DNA TGTGCCTGGACGCAAACGGGTCAGCCCCAGCATTTT. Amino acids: CAWTQTGQPQHF.

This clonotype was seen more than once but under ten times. In DNA form, the CDR3 reads TGTGCCAGCAGCTTAGTACGAGGCTATGGCTACACCTTC. As protein: CASSLVRGYGYTF. The chain recombines TRBV7-9 with TRBJ1-2; D is ambiguous. CDR1 and CDR2 (germline): SEHNR, FQNEAQ (reference sequence). The CDR3 consists of 13 residues. Trimming removed 1 base from V and 4 bases from J, with 7 bases in between.

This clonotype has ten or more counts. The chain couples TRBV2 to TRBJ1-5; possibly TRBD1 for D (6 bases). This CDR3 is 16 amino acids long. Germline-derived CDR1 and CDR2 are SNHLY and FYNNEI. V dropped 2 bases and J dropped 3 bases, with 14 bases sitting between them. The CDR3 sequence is CASSEWGARYNQPQHF. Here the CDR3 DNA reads TGTGCCAGCAGTGAATGGGGGGCCCGCTACAATCAGCCCCAGCATTTT.

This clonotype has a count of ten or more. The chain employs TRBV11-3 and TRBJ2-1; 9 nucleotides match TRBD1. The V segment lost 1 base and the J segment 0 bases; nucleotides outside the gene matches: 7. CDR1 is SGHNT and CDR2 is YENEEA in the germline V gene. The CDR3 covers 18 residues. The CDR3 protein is CASSLVGGQGSSYNEQFF. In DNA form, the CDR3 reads TGTGCCAGCAGCTTAGTAGGCGGACAGGGGAGCTCCTACAATGAGCAGTTCTTC.

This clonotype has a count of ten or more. The CDR3 reads CASSARLAGVLANTGELFF. For the CDR3, the DNA is TGTGCCAGCAGCGCACGACTAGCGGGAGTTTTGGCGAACACCGGGGAGCTGTTTTTT. The rearrangement uses TRBV7-9 and TRBJ2-2, with 12 bases lining up with TRBD2. CDR3 size: 19 residues. Germline loops: CDR1 SEHNR, CDR2 FQNEAQ (reference sequence). J was trimmed by 0 bases and V by 5 bases; bases with no gene match: 10.

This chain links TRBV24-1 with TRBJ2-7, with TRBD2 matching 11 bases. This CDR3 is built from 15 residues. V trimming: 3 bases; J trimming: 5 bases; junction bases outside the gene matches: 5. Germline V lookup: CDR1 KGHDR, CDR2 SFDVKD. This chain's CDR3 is CATSDPSGRKHEQYF. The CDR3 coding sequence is TGTGCCACCAGTGATCCTAGCGGGAGGAAGCACGAGCAGTACTTC.

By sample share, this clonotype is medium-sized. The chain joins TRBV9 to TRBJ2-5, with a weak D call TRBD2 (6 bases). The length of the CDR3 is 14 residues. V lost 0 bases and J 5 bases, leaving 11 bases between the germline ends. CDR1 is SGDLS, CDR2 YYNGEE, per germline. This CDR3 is CASSVGLEAETQYF. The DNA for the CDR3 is TGTGCCAGCAGCGTAGGACTAGAGGCGGAGACCCAGTACTTC.

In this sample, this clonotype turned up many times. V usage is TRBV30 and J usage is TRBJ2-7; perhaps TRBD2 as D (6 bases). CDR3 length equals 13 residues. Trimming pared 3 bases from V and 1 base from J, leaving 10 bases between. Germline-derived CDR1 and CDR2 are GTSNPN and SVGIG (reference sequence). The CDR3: CAWSGSLSYEQYF. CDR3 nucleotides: TGTGCCTGGAGCGGGAGTCTGTCCTACGAGCAGTACTTC.